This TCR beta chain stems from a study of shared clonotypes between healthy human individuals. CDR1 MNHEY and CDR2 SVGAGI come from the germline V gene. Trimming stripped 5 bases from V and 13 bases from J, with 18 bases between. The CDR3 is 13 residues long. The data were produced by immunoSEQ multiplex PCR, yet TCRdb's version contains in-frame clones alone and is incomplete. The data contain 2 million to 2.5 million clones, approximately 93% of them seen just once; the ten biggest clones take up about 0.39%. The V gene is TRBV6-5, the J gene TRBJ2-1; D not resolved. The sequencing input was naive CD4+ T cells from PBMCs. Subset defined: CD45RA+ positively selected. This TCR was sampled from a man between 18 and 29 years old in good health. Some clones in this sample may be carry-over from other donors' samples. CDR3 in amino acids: CASSDQRSDVQFF. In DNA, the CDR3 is TGTGCCAGCAGTGACCAGCGTTCCGACGTTCAGTTCTTC.